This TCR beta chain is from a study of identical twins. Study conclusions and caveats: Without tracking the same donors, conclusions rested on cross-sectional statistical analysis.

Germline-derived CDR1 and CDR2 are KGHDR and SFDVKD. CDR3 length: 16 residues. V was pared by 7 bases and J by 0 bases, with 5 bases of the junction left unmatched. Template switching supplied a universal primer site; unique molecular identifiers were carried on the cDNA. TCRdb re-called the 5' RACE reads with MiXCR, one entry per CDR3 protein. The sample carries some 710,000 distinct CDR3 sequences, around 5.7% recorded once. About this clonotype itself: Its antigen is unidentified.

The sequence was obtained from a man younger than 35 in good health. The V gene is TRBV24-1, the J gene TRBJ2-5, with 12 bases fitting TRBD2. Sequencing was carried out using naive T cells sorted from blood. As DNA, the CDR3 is TGTGCCACCAGCCCCGGGACTAGCGGGTACCAAGAGACCCAGTACTTC. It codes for CATSPGTSGYQETQYF.